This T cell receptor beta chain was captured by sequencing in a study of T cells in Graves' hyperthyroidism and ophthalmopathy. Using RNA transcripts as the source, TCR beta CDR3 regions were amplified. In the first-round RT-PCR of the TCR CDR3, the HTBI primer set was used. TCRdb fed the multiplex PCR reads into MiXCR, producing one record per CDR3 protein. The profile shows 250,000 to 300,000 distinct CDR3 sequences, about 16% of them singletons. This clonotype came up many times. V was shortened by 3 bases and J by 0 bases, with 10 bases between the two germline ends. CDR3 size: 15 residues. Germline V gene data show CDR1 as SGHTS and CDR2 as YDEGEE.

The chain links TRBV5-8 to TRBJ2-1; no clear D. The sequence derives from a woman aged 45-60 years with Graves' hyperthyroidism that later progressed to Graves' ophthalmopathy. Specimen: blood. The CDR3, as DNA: TGTGCCAGCAGCTCCGACTCTAGCTCCTACAATGAGCAGTTCTTC. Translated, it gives CASSSDSSSYNEQFF.